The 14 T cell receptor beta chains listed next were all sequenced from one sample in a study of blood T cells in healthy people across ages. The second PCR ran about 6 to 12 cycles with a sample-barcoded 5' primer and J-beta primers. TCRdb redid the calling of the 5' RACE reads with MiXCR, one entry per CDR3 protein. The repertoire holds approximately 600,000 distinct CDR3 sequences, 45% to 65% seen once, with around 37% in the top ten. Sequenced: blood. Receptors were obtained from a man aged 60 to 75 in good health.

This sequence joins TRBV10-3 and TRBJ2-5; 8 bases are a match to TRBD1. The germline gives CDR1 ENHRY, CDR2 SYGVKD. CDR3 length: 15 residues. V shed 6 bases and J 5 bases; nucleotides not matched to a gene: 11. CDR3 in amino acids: CAISGRQGIGETQYF. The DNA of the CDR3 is TGTGCCATCAGCGGACGACAGGGGATTGGGGAGACCCAGTACTTC.

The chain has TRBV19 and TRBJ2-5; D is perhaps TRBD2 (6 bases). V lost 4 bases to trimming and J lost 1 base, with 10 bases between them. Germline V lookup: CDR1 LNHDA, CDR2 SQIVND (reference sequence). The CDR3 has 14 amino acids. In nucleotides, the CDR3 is TGTGCCAGTAGTAGAGGGGACTTCCAAGAGACCCAGTACTTC. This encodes CASSRGDFQETQYF.

The CDR3 loop reads CASSLVSLEGSDTQYF. CDR3 sequence (DNA): TGTGCCAGCAGCTTAGTTTCGCTGGAGGGGTCAGATACGCAGTATTTT. The chain uses TRBV11-2 and TRBJ2-3; TRBD2 is a possible D gene (6 bases). Germline V CDR1 and CDR2: SGHAT, FQNNGV. Trimming removed 1 base at V and 4 bases at J, with 15 bases between. This CDR3 region has 16 residues.

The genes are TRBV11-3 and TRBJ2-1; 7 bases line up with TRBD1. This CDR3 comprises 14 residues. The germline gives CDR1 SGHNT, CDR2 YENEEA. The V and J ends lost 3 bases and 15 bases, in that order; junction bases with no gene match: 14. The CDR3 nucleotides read TGTGCCAGCAGCTTTACAGGGGTCTCGACAGACTTGTTCTTC. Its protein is CASSFTGVSTDLFF.

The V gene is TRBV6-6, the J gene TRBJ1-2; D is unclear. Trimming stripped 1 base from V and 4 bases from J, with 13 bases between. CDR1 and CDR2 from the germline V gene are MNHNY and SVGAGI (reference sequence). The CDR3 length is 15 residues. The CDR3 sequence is CASSYFQEAFYGYTF. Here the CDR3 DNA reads TGTGCCAGCAGTTACTTTCAGGAAGCTTTCTATGGCTACACCTTC.

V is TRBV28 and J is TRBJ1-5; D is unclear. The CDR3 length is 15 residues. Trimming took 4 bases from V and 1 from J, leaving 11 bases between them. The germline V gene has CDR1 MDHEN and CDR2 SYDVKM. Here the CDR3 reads CASSYGVGSNQPQHF. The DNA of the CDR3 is TGTGCCAGCAGTTACGGAGTGGGCAGCAATCAGCCCCAGCATTTT.

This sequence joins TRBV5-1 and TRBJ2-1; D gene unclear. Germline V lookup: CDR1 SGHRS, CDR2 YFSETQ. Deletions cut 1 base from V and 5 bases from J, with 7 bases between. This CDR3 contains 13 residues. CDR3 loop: CASSLTHDNEQFF. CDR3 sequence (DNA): TGCGCCAGCAGCTTGACCCATGACAATGAGCAGTTCTTC.

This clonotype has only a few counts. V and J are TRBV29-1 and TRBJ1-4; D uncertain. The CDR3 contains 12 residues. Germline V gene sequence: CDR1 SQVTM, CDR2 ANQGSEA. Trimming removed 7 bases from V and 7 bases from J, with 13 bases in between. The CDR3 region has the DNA TGCAGCGCTCGGGGATTCGGTGAAAAACTGTTTTTT. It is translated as CSARGFGEKLFF. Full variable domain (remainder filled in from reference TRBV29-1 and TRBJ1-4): SAVISQKPSRDICQRGTSLTIQCQVDSQVTMMFWYRQQPGQSLTLIATANQGSEATYESGFVIDKFPISRPNLTFSTLTVSNMSPEDSSIYLCSARGFGEKLFFGSGTQLSVL.

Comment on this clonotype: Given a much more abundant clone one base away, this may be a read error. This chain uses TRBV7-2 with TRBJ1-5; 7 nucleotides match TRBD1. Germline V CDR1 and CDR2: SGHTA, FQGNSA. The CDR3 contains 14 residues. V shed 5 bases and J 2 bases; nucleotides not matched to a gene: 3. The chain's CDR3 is CASSTTGGNQPQHF. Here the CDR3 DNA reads TGTGCCAGCAGCACAACAGGGGGCAATCAGCCCCAGCATTTT.

The CDR3 region is CATSAGISNQPQHF. Written as DNA, the CDR3 is TGTGCCACCAGCGCAGGGATTAGCAATCAGCCCCAGCATTTT. The chain is built from TRBV15 and TRBJ1-5, with D maybe TRBD1 (5 bases). In germline, CDR1 is LNHNV, CDR2 YYDKDF (reference sequence). The V end was cut by 5 bases, the J end by 0 bases, with 8 bases between. The length of the CDR3 is 14 residues. The full variable domain, with the rest looked up from reference TRBV15 and TRBJ1-5, is DAMVIQNPRYQVTQFGKPVTLSCSQTLNHNVMYWYQQKSSQAPKLLFHYYDKDFNNEADTPDNFQSRRPNTSFCFLDIRSPGLGDTAMYLCATSAGISNQPQHFGDGTRLSIL.

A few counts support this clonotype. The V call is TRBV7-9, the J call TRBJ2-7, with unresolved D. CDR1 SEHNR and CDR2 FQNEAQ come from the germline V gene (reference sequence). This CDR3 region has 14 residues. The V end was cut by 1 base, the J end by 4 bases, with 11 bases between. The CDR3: CASSLDEDGYEQYF. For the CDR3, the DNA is TGTGCCAGCAGCTTAGATGAGGACGGATACGAGCAGTACTTC.

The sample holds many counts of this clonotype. CDR3: CSARVEGAHRQYF. CDR3 DNA: TGCAGTGCCCGAGTCGAGGGGGCGCATCGGCAGTACTTC. The chain links TRBV20-1 to TRBJ2-7, with 7 bases that match TRBD1. Germline loops: CDR1 DFQATT, CDR2 SNEGSKA (reference sequence). V was clipped by 6 bases and J by 9 bases; unmatched bases: 14. This CDR3 contains 13 residues.

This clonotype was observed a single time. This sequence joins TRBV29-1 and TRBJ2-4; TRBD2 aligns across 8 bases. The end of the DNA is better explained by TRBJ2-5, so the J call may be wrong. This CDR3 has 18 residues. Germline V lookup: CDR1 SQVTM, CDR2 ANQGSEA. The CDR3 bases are TGCAGCGTTGAAGGGGAGCCTGGTAGCGGGGAACACCAAGAGACCCAGTACTTC. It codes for CSVEGEPGSGEHQETQYF.

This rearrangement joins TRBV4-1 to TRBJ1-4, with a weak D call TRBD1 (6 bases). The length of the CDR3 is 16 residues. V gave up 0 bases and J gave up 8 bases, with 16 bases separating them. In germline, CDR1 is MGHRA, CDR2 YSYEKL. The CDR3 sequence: CASSQDPQGFSEKLFF. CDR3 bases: TGCGCCAGCAGCCAAGATCCACAGGGTTTCAGCGAAAAACTGTTTTTT.